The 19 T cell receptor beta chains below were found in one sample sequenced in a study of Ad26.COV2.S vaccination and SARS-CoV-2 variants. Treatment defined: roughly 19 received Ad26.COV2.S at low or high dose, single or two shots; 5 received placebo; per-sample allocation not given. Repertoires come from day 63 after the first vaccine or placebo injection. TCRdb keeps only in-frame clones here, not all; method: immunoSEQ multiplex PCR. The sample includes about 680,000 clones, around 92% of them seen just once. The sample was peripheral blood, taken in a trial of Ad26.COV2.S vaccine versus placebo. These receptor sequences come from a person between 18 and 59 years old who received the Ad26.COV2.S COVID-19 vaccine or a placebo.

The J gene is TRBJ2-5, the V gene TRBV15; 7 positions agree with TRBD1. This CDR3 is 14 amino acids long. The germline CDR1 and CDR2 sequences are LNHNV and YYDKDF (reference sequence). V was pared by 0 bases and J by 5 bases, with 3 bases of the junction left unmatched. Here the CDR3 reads CATSRDDRVETQYF. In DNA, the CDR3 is TGTGCCACCAGCAGAGATGACAGGGTGGAGACCCAGTACTTC.

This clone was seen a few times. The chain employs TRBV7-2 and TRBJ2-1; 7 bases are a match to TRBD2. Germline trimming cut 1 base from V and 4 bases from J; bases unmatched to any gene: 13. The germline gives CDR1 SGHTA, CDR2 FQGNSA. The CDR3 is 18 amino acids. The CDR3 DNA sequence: TGTGCCAGCAGCTTAGGGGTAGCGGGCCCCCTGGGGTACAATGAGCAGTTCTTC. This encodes CASSLGVAGPLGYNEQFF. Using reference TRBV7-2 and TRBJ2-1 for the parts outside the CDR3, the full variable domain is GAGVSQSPSNKVTEKGKDVELRCDPISGHTALYWYRQSLGQGLEFLIYFQGNSAPDKSGLPSDRFSAERTGGSVSTLTIQRTQQEDSAVYLCASSLGVAGPLGYNEQFFGPGTRLTVL.

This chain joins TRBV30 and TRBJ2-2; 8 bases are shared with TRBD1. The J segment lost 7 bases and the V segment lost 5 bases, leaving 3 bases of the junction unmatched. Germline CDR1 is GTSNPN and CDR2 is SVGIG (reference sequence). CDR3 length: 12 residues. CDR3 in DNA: TGTGCCTGGGCCAGGGGGCGCGGGGAGCTGTTTTTT. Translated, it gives CAWARGRGELFF.

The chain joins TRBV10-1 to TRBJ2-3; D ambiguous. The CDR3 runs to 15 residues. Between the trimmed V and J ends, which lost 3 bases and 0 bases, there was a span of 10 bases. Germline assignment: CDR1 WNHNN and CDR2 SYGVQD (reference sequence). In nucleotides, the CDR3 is TGCGCCAGCAGTGATCGGATACCTAGCACAGATACGCAGTATTTT. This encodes CASSDRIPSTDTQYF.

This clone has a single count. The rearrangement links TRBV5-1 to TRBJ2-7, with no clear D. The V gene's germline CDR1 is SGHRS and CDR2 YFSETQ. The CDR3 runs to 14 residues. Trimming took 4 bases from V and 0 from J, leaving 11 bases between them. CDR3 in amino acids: CASSIYFSSYEQYF. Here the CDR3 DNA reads TGCGCCAGCAGCATCTATTTTAGCTCCTACGAGCAGTACTTC.

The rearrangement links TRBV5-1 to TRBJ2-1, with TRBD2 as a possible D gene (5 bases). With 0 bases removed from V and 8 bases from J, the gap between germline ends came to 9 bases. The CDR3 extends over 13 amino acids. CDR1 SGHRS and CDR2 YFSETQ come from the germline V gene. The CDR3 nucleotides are TGCGCCAGCAGCTTGGAAGGAGGCCATGAGCAGTTCTTC. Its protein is CASSLEGGHEQFF.

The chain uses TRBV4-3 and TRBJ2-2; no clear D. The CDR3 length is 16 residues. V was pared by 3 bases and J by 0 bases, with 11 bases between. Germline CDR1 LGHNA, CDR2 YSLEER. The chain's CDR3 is CASSQNGRPNTGELFF. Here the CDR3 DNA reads TGCGCCAGCAGCCAGAACGGAAGGCCGAACACCGGGGAGCTGTTTTTT.

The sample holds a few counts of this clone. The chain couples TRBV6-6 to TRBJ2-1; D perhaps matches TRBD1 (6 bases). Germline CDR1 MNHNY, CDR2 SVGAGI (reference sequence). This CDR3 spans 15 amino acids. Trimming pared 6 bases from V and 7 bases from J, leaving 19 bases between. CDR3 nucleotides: TGTGCCAGCAGCTCCCCGCGCAAGGGGGAAAATGAGCAGTTCTTC. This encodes CASSSPRKGENEQFF.

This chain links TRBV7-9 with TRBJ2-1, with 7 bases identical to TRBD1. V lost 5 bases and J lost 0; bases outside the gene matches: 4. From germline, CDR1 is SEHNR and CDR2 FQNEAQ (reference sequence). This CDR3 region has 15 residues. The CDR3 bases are TGTGCCAGCAGCCGGGACAGTAGCTCCTACAATGAGCAGTTCTTC. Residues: CASSRDSSSYNEQFF.

The CDR3 sequence: CASSDSYEQYF. The DNA for the CDR3 is TGTGCCAGCAGTGATTCCTACGAGCAGTACTTC. The rearrangement uses TRBV6-4 and TRBJ2-7, with D hard to call. This CDR3 contains 11 residues. CDR1 MRHNA and CDR2 SNTAGT come from the germline V gene. Trimming removed 3 bases at V and 1 base at J, with 1 base between.

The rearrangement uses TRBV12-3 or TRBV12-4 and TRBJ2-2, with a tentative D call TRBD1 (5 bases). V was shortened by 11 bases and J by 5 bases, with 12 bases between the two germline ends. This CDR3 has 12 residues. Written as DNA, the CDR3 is TGTGCCTGGGCAGGGCGGACCGGGGAGCTGTTTTTT. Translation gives CAWAGRTGELFF.

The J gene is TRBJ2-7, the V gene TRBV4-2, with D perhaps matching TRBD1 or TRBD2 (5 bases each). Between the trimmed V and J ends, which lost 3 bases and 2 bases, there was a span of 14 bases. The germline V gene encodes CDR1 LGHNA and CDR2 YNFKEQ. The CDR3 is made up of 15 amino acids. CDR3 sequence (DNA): TGTGCCAGCAGCCAGGCCAAGGGACCGGCCTACGAGCAGTACTTC. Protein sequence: CASSQAKGPAYEQYF.

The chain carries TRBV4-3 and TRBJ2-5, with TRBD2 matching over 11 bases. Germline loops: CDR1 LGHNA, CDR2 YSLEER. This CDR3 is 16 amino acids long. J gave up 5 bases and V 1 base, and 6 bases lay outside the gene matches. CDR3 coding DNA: TGCGCCAGCAGCCAAGCCCTAGCGGGGGGCGGGGAGACCCAGTACTTC. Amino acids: CASSQALAGGGETQYF.

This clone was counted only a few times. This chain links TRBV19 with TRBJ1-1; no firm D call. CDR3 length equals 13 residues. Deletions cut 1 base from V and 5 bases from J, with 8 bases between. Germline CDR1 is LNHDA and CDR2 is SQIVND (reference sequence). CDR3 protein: CASSIVGRTEAFF. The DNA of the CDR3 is TGTGCCAGTAGTATAGTAGGGAGGACTGAAGCTTTCTTT.

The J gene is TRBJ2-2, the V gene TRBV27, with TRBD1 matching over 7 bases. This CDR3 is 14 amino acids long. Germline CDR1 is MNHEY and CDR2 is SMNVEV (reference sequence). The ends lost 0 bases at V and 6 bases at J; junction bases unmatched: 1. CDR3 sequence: CASSLSTGSGELFF. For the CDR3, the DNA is TGTGCCAGCAGTTTATCGACAGGGTCCGGGGAGCTGTTTTTT.

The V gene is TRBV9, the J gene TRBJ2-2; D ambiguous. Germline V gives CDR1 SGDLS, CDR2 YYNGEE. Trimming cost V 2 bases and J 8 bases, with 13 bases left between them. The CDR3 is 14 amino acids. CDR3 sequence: CASSVSLGAGELFF. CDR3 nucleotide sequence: TGTGCCAGCAGCGTTTCCTTGGGCGCTGGGGAGCTGTTTTTT.

CDR3 residues: CASSIGRELYQETQYF. The CDR3 DNA sequence: TGTGCCAGTAGTATAGGGAGGGAATTGTACCAAGAGACCCAGTACTTC. The chain joins TRBV19 to TRBJ2-5; the D gene is possibly TRBD2 (6 bases). The CDR3 length is 16 residues. Germline V lookup: CDR1 LNHDA, CDR2 SQIVND (reference sequence). Trimming stripped 1 base from V and 0 bases from J, with 12 bases between.

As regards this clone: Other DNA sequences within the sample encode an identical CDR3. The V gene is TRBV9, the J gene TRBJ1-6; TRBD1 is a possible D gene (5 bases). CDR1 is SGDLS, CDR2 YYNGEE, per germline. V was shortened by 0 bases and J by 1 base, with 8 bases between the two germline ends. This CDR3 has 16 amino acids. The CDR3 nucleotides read TGTGCCAGCAGCGTAGCGGGGGGTTCCTATAATTCACCCCTCCACTTT. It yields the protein CASSVAGGSYNSPLHF.

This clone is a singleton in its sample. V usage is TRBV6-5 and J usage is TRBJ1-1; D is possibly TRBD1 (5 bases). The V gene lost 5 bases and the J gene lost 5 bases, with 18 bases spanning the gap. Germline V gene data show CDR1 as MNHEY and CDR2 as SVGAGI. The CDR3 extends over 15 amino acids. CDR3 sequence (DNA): TGTGCCAGCAGTCGTGCAGGGTCAAGGAGTACTGAAGCTTTCTTT. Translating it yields CASSRAGSRSTEAFF.